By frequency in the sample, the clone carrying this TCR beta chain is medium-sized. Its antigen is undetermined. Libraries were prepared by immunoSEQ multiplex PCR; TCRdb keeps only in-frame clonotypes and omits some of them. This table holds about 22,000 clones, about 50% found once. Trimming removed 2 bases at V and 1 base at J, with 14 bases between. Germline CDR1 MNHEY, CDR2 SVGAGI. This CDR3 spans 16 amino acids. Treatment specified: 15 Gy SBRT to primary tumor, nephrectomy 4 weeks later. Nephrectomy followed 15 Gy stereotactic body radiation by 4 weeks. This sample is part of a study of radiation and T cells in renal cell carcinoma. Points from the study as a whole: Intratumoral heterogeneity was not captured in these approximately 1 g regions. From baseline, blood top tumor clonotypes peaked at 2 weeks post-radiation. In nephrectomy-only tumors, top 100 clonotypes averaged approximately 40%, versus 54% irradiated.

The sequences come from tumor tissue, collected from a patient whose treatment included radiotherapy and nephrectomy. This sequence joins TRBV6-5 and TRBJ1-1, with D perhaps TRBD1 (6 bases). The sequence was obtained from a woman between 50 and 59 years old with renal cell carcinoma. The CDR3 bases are TGTGCCAGCAGTTACGCTGGGGGGCCCTGGAACACTGAAGCTTTCTTT. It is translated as CASSYAGGPWNTEAFF.